The rows below give T cell receptor beta chains drawn from one sample of a study of graft-versus-host responses after intestinal transplantation. The data were produced by immunoSEQ multiplex PCR, yet TCRdb's version contains in-frame clones alone and is incomplete. Among some 9,500 clones, less than 35% were seen once, and the ten largest hold roughly 6.2%. Material: alloreactive CD8+ T cells from a mixed lymphocyte reaction culture, obtained before intestinal transplant. These receptors all come from a human patient who received an intestinal transplant. Each CDR3 is given with its conserved first and last residue.

>14|TRBJ1-6|TRBV5-8
CASSGVGGNSPLHF
>16|TRBJ2-4|TRBV19
CASRDRGGDGKNIQYF
>18|TRBJ2-1|TRBV1
CTSSQGDASGGMSSEQFF
>14|TRBJ1-2|TRBV4-1
CASTPGTGGYGYTF
>16|TRBJ2-7|TRBV12-5
CASGLGGAISPYEQYF
>12|TRBJ2-7|TRBV7-9
CASTNYGHEQYF
>15|TRBJ2-7|TRBV29-1
CSVAGLANAAYEQYF
>11|TRBJ1-1|TRBV19
CASIAGTEAFF
>15|TRBJ2-7|TRBV7-8
CASSMLAGGTYEQYF
>15|TRBJ1-1|TRBV6-5
CASSYARTLNTEAFF
>13|TRBJ2-1|TRBV7-2
CASSLVGRGEQFF
>16|TRBJ2-5|TRBV7-9
CASSLPQGEAQETQYF
>14|TRBJ2-3|TRBV15
CATSSRGAPDTQYF
>14|TRBJ1-1|TRBV27
CASSWTDMNTEAFF
>14|TRBJ1-5|TRBV12-2
CASRPAWENQPQHF
>15|TRBJ1-2|TRBV18
CASSSMGAEAYGYTF
>14|TRBJ1-1|TRBV10-1
CASRENNLNTEAFF
>14|TRBJ1-6|TRBV6-4
CASSAGHNNSPLHF
>12|TRBJ2-7|TRBV6-5
CASRTTGFEQYF
>15|TRBJ1-4|TRBV6-5
CASSQGGGAGEKLFF
>14|TRBJ2-7|TRBV9
CASSPWDSFYEQYF
>15|TRBJ2-2|TRBV5-1
CASSAGAQNTGELFF
>14|TRBJ2-7|TRBV9
CASSVSPTGFEQYF
>17|TRBJ1-6|TRBV5-6
CASSFQTEGVWNSPLHF
>13|TRBJ1-1|TRBV6-5
CATGAGGNTEAFF
>12|TRBJ2-2|TRBV7-9
CASRQYTGELFF
>14|TRBJ1-2|TRBV5-1
CASSFVYRRRGYTF
>15|TRBJ2-3|TRBV11-2
CASSLGAASTDTQYF
>12|TRBJ2-7|TRBV5-5
CASSLSSYEQYF
>12|TRBJ2-7|TRBV10-3
CAISAGDYEQYF
>13|TRBJ2-7|TRBV6-1
CASSLTGPYEQYF
>16|TRBJ1-1|TRBV4-1
CASSQDWTGEGTEAFF